This TCR beta chain appears in the sequencing data of a study of spatial heterogeneity in lung cancer. Across the study: Donors were over 70 untreated early-stage non-small cell lung cancer patients. Alpha-chain sequences were detected in numbers that were consistently lower than beta-chain sequences. In raw reads, more than 9.5 appearances on average were recorded for each unique TCR and UMI combination.

The V end lost 1 base, the J end lost 2 bases, and 12 bases lay between the germline ends. Germline loops: CDR1 LGHNA, CDR2 YNFKEQ. The CDR3 consists of 15 residues. Every cDNA TCR molecule received its own unique molecular identifier. TCRdb reprocessed the 5' RACE reads with MiXCR, giving one entry per CDR3 protein. The sample lists 72,000 or so distinct CDR3 sequences, less than 9.5% occurring once. Time point in this sample: blood at routine non-recurrence follow-up after resection. This clonotype occurred a few times. This TCR was sampled from a female donor with early-stage non-small cell lung cancer. V gene TRBV4-2 combines with J gene TRBJ2-7, with D uncertain. The sequencing here drew on PBMCs, taken at follow-up. CDR3 region: CASSQGLGITYEQYF. Written as DNA, the CDR3 is TGTGCCAGCAGCCAAGGTTTGGGTATAACCTACGAGCAGTACTTC.